Each of the 28 T cell receptor beta chains below was sequenced from the same sample in a study of monozygotic twins with inflammatory bowel disease. Using the 5' RACE reads, TCRdb records one entry per CDR3 protein without DNA. This listing includes approximately 200,000 distinct CDR3 sequences. The sample taken for sequencing was blood. The receptor set was obtained from a human donor with ulcerative colitis or Crohn's disease, or a healthy co-twin of an affected twin (not recorded which).

This chain joins TRBV5-4 and TRBJ1-5; TCRdb lists TRBD1, though no DNA is available to test this call. Germline-derived CDR1 and CDR2 are SGHNT and YYREEE (reference sequence). The CDR3 loop spans 12 amino acids. This CDR3 is CASSSLGGPQHF.

The chain is built from TRBV5-1 and TRBJ2-1; TCRdb outputs TRBD1, but without DNA this stays unchecked. CDR1 and CDR2 from the germline V gene are SGHRS and YFSETQ. CDR3 length: 16 residues. CDR3 sequence: CASSLVIGTLYNEQFF.

The chain combines TRBV19 with TRBJ2-2; TCRdb names TRBD1, which stays unverified in the absence of DNA. Germline CDR1 and CDR2: LNHDA and SQIVND (reference sequence). The length of the CDR3 is 14 residues. CDR3 sequence: CASTSGLNTGELFF.

V usage is TRBV6-5 and J usage is TRBJ1-4; TCRdb gives TRBD1 as the D gene, but with no DNA this cannot be confirmed. Germline CDR1 is MNHEY and CDR2 is SVGAGI. The CDR3 contains 14 residues. The chain's CDR3 is CASSYDRINEKLFF.

The rearrangement links TRBV5-1 to TRBJ1-6. CDR1 and CDR2 (germline): SGHRS, YFSETQ. The CDR3 spans 14 residues. CDR3 amino acids: CASKINSVNSPLHF.

J is TRBJ2-2 and V is TRBV5-4; TCRdb's D call of TRBD2 is untestable without DNA. CDR1 is SGHNT and CDR2 is YYREEE in the germline V gene (reference sequence). The CDR3 runs to 14 residues. The CDR3 loop reads CASSAPGPTGELFF.

The chain couples TRBV7-2 to TRBJ2-7. The CDR3 extends over 14 amino acids. Looked up from germline, CDR1 is SGHTA and CDR2 is FQGNSA. CDR3 sequence: CASSLSNSPYEQYF. Supplemented by reference TRBV7-2 and TRBJ2-7, the full variable domain reads GAGVSQSPSNKVTEKGKDVELRCDPISGHTALYWYRQSLGQGLEFLIYFQGNSAPDKSGLPSDRFSAERTGGSVSTLTIQRTQQEDSAVYLCASSLSNSPYEQYFGPGTRLTVT.

The chain couples TRBV29-1 to TRBJ1-1; TCRdb lists TRBD1, though no DNA is available to test this call. The germline V gene encodes CDR1 SQVTM and CDR2 ANQGSEA. CDR3 length equals 14 residues. The CDR3 region is CSVDLRQGDTEAFF.

The chain recombines TRBV29-1 with TRBJ2-7; TCRdb reports TRBD2, a call that lacks DNA to check it against. In germline, CDR1 is SQVTM, CDR2 ANQGSEA. The CDR3 covers 15 residues. CDR3 in amino acids: CSSTGASGTPHEQYF.

The chain has TRBV7-3 and TRBJ2-3. Germline V gene sequence: CDR1 SGHTA, CDR2 FQGTGA. This CDR3 has 13 amino acids. The CDR3 here is CASSSTASDTQYF.

The chain has TRBV28 and TRBJ2-1; no DNA is available, so the TRBD2 call from TCRdb remains unchecked. Per the germline V gene, CDR1 is MDHEN and CDR2 is SYDVKM. The CDR3 covers 13 residues. CDR3 in amino acids: CASSFRLDGAQFF. Drawing the rest from reference TRBV28 and TRBJ2-1, the complete variable domain is DVKVTQSSRYLVKRTGEKVFLECVQDMDHENMFWYRQDPGLGLRLIYFSYDVKMKEKGDIPEGYSVSREKKERFSLILESASTNQTSMYLCASSFRLDGAQFFGPGTRLTVL.

The V call is TRBV7-3, the J call TRBJ1-5; TCRdb designates TRBD1, a call that cannot be tested without DNA. Germline V gene sequence: CDR1 SGHTA, CDR2 FQGTGA. The CDR3 contains 17 residues. This CDR3 reads CASSRGLSQGGDQPQHF.

The chain carries TRBV20-1 and TRBJ1-1. Germline CDR1 is DFQATT and CDR2 is SNEGSKA (reference sequence). This CDR3 comprises 16 residues. The CDR3 loop is CSARDTDRPLNTEAFF.

The chain carries TRBV18 and TRBJ1-1. The V gene's germline CDR1 is KGHSH and CDR2 LQKENI. The CDR3 consists of 15 residues. The CDR3 region is CASSLGPGVNTEAFF.

The chain recombines TRBV3-1 with TRBJ2-2; the TRBD2 assignment by TCRdb is unverifiable without DNA. CDR1 is LGHDT and CDR2 is YNNKEL in the germline V gene (reference sequence). CDR3 length equals 15 residues. CDR3 region: CASSLVAGGTGELFF. Variable domain in full (rest from reference TRBV3-1 and TRBJ2-2): DTAVSQTPKYLVTQMGNDKSIKCEQNLGHDTMYWYKQDSKKFLKIMFSYNNKELIINETVPNRFSPKSPDKAHLNLHINSLELGDSAVYFCASSLVAGGTGELFFGEGSRLTVL.

V gene TRBV5-4 combines with J gene TRBJ2-3. The V gene's germline CDR1 is SGHNT and CDR2 YYREEE (reference sequence). This CDR3 comprises 15 residues. This CDR3 reads CASSLDQGNVDTQYF.

The rearrangement joins TRBV20-1 to TRBJ2-5; TCRdb selects TRBD2, and the lack of DNA leaves this call unchecked. The CDR3 sequence is 19 residues long. The germline V gene encodes CDR1 DFQATT and CDR2 SNEGSKA (reference sequence). The CDR3 reads CSAALEGASGSWISETQYF.

The J gene is TRBJ2-5, the V gene TRBV5-1; there is no DNA to check the TCRdb D call of TRBD1. The CDR3 contains 15 residues. Germline loops: CDR1 SGHRS, CDR2 YFSETQ. This chain's CDR3 is CASSRNLGAGETQYF.

The chain is built from TRBV27 and TRBJ1-5. CDR1 and CDR2 from the germline V gene are MNHEY and SMNVEV (reference sequence). The CDR3 loop spans 13 amino acids. CDR3 sequence: CASSRKQNQPQHF.

The genes are TRBV18 and TRBJ2-5; TCRdb's assignment of TRBD2 cannot be checked, as there is no DNA. The CDR3 extends over 16 amino acids. Per the germline V gene, CDR1 is KGHSH and CDR2 is LQKENI. The CDR3 here is CASSPKGLAGQETQYF.

The V and J genes are TRBV3-1 and TRBJ2-7; no DNA is available, so the TRBD1 call from TCRdb remains unchecked. CDR1 is LGHDT, CDR2 YNNKEL, per germline (reference sequence). The CDR3 contains 17 residues. The CDR3 is CASSQDLRGRRSGEQYF.

This chain joins TRBV5-1 and TRBJ2-7. The CDR3 runs 14 residues. Per germline, CDR1 SGHRS and CDR2 YFSETQ. Here the CDR3 reads CASSAWTGPYEQYF. The whole variable domain, filled in from reference TRBV5-1 and TRBJ2-7, reads KAGVTQTPRYLIKTRGQQVTLSCSPISGHRSVSWYQQTPGQGLQFLFEYFSETQRNKGNFPGRFSGRQFSNSRSEMNVSTLELGDSALYLCASSAWTGPYEQYFGPGTRLTVT.

V is TRBV7-2 and J is TRBJ2-2; TCRdb selects TRBD2, and the lack of DNA leaves this call unchecked. CDR1 is SGHTA and CDR2 is FQGNSA in the germline V gene. The CDR3 runs 15 residues. This CDR3 reads CASSLGLAKTGELFF.

The chain recombines TRBV29-1 with TRBJ2-3; with no DNA, the TCRdb D assignment of TRBD1 cannot be verified. From germline, CDR1 is SQVTM and CDR2 ANQGSEA. This CDR3 comprises 14 residues. This CDR3 reads CSAPPGQSTDTQYF.

The genes are TRBV18 and TRBJ2-1; the TCRdb D gene call, TRBD1, has no DNA to confirm it. The CDR3 has 13 amino acids. CDR1 is KGHSH and CDR2 is LQKENI in the germline V gene. The CDR3 is CASSPGRYNEQFF.

The V call is TRBV7-6, the J call TRBJ1-1. Germline loops: CDR1 SGHVS, CDR2 FNYEAQ. This CDR3 comprises 15 residues. CDR3 in amino acids: CASSLAPGVNTEAFF.

The chain carries TRBV5-1 and TRBJ2-5; TCRdb's assignment of TRBD2 cannot be checked, as there is no DNA. The CDR3 is 14 residues long. The V gene's germline CDR1 is SGHRS and CDR2 YFSETQ. The CDR3 loop reads CASSENLASGTQYF. Supplemented by reference TRBV5-1 and TRBJ2-5, the full variable domain reads KAGVTQTPRYLIKTRGQQVTLSCSPISGHRSVSWYQQTPGQGLQFLFEYFSETQRNKGNFPGRFSGRQFSNSRSEMNVSTLELGDSALYLCASSENLASGTQYFGPGTRLLVL.

V gene TRBV9 combines with J gene TRBJ2-1. The CDR3 runs to 13 residues. Germline CDR1 SGDLS, CDR2 YYNGEE. The chain's CDR3 is CASSPDGSNEQFF.